The present T cell receptor (beta chain) was sequenced within a study of T cell repertoires in cytomegalovirus infection. Turning to the study itself: Both CMV infection and a matching HLA type were indicated by public TCR beta signatures.

The CDR3 extends over 13 amino acids. The germline gives CDR1 SEHNR, CDR2 FQNEAQ (reference sequence). Trimming shortened V by 4 bases and J by 4 bases, and 10 bases separated the two germline ends. MiXCR, run by TCRdb on the reads, gives a single entry per CDR3 protein. Found here are a few hundred thousand distinct CDR3 sequences, more than 8% of them singletons; the top ten hold about 3.9%. Study-wide results and limits: HLA-C-restricted CMV clonotypes gave the most frequent clonotype in two of eight donors. Identification of carriers of CMV plus the relevant HLA was achieved through cumulative public TCR beta family frequency.

A remark on this clonotype: Its antigen is as yet unknown.

The sequence derives from a human donor in good health (CMV status not recorded). Some clones in this sample may be carry-over from other donors' samples. Sequencing used PBMCs. V usage is TRBV7-9 and J usage is TRBJ1-2; maybe TRBD1 (6 bases). The CDR3 is CASSYRAPYGYTF. DNA of the CDR3: TGTGCCAGCAGCTACAGGGCCCCCTATGGCTACACCTTC.